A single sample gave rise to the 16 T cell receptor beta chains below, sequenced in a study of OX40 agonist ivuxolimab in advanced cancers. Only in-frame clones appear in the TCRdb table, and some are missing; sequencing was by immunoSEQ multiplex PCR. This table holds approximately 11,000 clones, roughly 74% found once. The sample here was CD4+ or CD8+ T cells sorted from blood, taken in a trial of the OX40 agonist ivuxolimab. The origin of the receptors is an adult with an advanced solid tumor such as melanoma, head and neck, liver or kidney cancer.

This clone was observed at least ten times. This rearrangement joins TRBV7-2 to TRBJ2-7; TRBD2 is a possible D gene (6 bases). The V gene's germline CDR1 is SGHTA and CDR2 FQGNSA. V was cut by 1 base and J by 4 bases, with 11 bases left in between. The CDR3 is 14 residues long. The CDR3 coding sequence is TGTGCCAGCAGCTTAGATTTCGGGGGATACGAGCAGTACTTC. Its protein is CASSLDFGGYEQYF.

The DNA for the CDR3 is TGTGCCAGTAGTGCGCTCAAGGGGGCCGAAGCTTTCTTT. The encoded protein is CASSALKGAEAFF. V and J are TRBV19 and TRBJ1-1; 7 bases match TRBD1. Looked up from germline, CDR1 is LNHDA and CDR2 is SQIVND (reference sequence). There are 13 residues in the CDR3. The ends lost 5 bases at V and 8 bases at J; junction bases unmatched: 8. Complete variable domain (other parts from reference TRBV19 and TRBJ1-1): DGGITQSPKYLFRKEGQNVTLSCEQNLNHDAMYWYRQDPGQGLRLIYYSQIVNDFQKGDIAEGYSVSREKKESFPLTVTSAQKNPTAFYLCASSALKGAEAFFGQGTRLTVV.

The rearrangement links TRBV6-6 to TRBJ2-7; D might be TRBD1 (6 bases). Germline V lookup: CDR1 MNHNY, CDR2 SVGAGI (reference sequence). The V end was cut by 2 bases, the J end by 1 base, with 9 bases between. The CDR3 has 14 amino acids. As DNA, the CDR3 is TGTGCCAGCAGTTACGGACAGAGTTCCTACGAGCAGTACTTC. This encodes CASSYGQSSYEQYF.

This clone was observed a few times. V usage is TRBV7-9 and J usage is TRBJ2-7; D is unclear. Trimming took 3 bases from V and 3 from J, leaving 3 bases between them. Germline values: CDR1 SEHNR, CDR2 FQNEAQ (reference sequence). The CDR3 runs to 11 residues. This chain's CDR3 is CASSFLYEQYF. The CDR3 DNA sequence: TGTGCCAGCAGCTTCCTCTACGAGCAGTACTTC.

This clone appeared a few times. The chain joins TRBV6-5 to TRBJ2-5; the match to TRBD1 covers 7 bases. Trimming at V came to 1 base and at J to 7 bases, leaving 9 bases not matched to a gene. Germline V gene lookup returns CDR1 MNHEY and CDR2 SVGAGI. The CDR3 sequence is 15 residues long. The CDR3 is CASSYYRQGERTQYF. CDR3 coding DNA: TGTGCCAGCAGTTACTATAGACAGGGAGAACGGACCCAGTACTTC.

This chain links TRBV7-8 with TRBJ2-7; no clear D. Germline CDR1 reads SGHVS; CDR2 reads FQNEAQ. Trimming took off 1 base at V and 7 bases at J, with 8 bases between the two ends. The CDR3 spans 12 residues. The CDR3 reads CASSLDSLEQYF. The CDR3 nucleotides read TGTGCCAGCAGCTTAGACTCCTTAGAGCAGTACTTC. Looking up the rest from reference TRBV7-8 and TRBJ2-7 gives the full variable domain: GAGVSQSPRYKVAKRGQDVALRCDPISGHVSLFWYQQALGQGPEFLTYFQNEAQLDKSGLPSDRFFAERPEGSVSTLKIQRTQQEDSAVYLCASSLDSLEQYFGPGTRLTVT.

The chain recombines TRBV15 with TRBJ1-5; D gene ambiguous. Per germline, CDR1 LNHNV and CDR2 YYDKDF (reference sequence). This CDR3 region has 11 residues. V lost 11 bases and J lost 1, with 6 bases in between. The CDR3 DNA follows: TGTGCCTCCGGGAGCAATCAGCCCCAGCATTTT. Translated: CASGSNQPQHF.

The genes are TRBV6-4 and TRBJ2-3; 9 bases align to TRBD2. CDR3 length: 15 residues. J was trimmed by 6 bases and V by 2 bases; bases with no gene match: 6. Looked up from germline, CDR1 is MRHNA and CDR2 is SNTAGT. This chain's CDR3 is CASSDISGSPDTQYF. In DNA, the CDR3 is TGTGCCAGCAGTGACATTAGCGGGAGCCCCGATACGCAGTATTTT.

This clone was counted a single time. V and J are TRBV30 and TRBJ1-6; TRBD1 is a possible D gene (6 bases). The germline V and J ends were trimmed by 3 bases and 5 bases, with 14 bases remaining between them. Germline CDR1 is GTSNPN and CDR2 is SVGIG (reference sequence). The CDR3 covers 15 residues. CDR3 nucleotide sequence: TGTGCCTGGAGCCAGCCGGGACAAGATAATTCACCCCTCCACTTT. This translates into CAWSQPGQDNSPLHF.

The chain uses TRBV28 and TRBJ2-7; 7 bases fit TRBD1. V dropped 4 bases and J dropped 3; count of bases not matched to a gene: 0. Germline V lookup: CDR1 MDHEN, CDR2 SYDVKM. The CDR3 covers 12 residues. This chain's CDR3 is CASSWDSYEQYF. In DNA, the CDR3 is TGTGCCAGCAGTTGGGACAGCTACGAGCAGTACTTC. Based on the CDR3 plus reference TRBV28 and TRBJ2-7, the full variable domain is DVKVTQSSRYLVKRTGEKVFLECVQDMDHENMFWYRQDPGLGLRLIYFSYDVKMKEKGDIPEGYSVSREKKERFSLILESASTNQTSMYLCASSWDSYEQYFGPGTRLTVT.

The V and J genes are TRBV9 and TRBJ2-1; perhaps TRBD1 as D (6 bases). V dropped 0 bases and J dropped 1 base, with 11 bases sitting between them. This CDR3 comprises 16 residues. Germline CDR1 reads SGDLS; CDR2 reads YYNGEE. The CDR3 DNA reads TGTGCCAGCAGCGTAGGGTCAGGGGTGTCCTACAATGAGCAGTTCTTC. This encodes CASSVGSGVSYNEQFF.

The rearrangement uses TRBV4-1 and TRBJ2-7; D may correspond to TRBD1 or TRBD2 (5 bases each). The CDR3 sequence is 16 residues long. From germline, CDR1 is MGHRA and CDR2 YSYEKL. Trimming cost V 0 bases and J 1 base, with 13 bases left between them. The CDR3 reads CASSQDRGAGSYEQYF. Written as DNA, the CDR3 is TGCGCCAGCAGCCAAGATCGAGGGGCAGGGTCCTACGAGCAGTACTTC.

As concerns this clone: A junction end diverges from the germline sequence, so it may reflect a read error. The CDR3 protein is CAVRVTNYEQYF. The CDR3 bases are TGTGCCGTCAGAGTAACCAACTACGAGCAGTACTTC. This chain joins TRBV10-3 and TRBJ2-5; no clear D. The J call may be wrong; the DNA end is better matched by TRBJ2-7. The CDR3 loop spans 12 amino acids. CDR1 is ENHRY and CDR2 is SYGVKD in the germline V gene.

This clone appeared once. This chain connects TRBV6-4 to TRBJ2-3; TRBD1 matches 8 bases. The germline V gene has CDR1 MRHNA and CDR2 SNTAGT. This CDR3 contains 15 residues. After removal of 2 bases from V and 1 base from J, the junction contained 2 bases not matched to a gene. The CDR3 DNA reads TGTGCCAGCAGTGACGGACAGGGTGGCACAGATACGCAGTATTTT. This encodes CASSDGQGGTDTQYF.

The CDR3 DNA reads TGTGCCAGCAGCTTAGCGGGACTAGCGGGAGCCAATGAGCAGTTCTTC. Its protein product is CASSLAGLAGANEQFF. The rearrangement links TRBV7-6 to TRBJ2-1; TRBD2 agrees at 14 bases. Germline V gives CDR1 SGHVS, CDR2 FNYEAQ. CDR3 length: 16 amino acids. V trimming: 0 bases; J trimming: 6 bases; junction bases outside the gene matches: 1. Supplemented by reference TRBV7-6 and TRBJ2-1, the full variable domain reads GAGVSQSPRYKVTKRGQDVALRCDPISGHVSLYWYRQALGQGPEFLTYFNYEAQQDKSGLPNDRFSAERPEGSISTLTIQRTEQRDSAMYRCASSLAGLAGANEQFFGPGTRLTVL.

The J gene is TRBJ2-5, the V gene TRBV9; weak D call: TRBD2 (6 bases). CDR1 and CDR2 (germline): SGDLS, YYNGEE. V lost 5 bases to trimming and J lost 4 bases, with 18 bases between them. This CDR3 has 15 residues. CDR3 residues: CASSPLLGSGETQYF. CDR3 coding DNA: TGTGCCAGCAGTCCCTTGCTCGGGAGCGGAGAGACCCAGTACTTC.